This is a list of T cell receptor beta chains from one sample in a study of T cell changes during pregnancy in multiple sclerosis. TCRdb keeps only in-frame clones here, not all; method: immunoSEQ multiplex PCR. Here the sample spans 75,000 to 95,000 clones, around 93% being singletons. The specimen comprised peripheral blood, sampled before pregnancy. The receptor source for this set is a female donor with multiple sclerosis, enrolled in a pregnancy study. Both conserved end residues are part of each CDR3. D genes are given only for firm matches. Clone size is given for some rows only: seen once, a few or many times, or a class if the clone is expanded.

v_gene: TRBV19
abundance: -
j_gene: TRBJ2-3
d_gene: TRBD1
CDR3nt: TGTGCCAGTAGTCCGAGGGGGACAGGGACAGATACGCAGTATTTT
CDR3aa: CASSPRGTGTDTQYF

v_gene: TRBV5-1
abundance: once
j_gene: TRBJ2-2
d_gene: TRBD1
CDR3nt: TGCGCCAGCAGTTACGACAGGGCCGGGGAGCTGTTTTTT
CDR3aa: CASSYDRAGELFF

v_gene: TRBV11-2
abundance: -
j_gene: TRBJ2-5
d_gene: -
CDR3nt: TGTGCCAGCAGCCTAACAGGATCGAAAGAGACCCAGTACTTC
CDR3aa: CASSLTGSKETQYF

v_gene: TRBV9
abundance: few
j_gene: TRBJ2-1
d_gene: TRBD2
CDR3nt: TGTGCCAGCAGCGGGGGGGGACTAGCCGGTTTTGGGCGTAACAATGAGCAGTTCTTC
CDR3aa: CASSGGGLAGFGRNNEQFF

v_gene: TRBV4-1
abundance: -
j_gene: TRBJ2-3
d_gene: TRBD1
CDR3nt: TGCGCCAGCAGCCAAGGTGACAGGGGGCTTCCAGATACGCAGTATTTT
CDR3aa: CASSQGDRGLPDTQYF

v_gene: TRBV7-2
abundance: -
j_gene: TRBJ2-1
d_gene: TRBD2
CDR3nt: TGTGCCAGCAGCTTAGATGGGACTAGCGGGGGAAGATACTACAATGAGCAGTTCTTC
CDR3aa: CASSLDGTSGGRYYNEQFF

v_gene: TRBV4-1
abundance: -
j_gene: TRBJ2-2
d_gene: TRBD2
CDR3nt: TGCGCCAGCAGTCAGGGCGGGAGTACCAACACCGGGGAGCTGTTTTTT
CDR3aa: CASSQGGSTNTGELFF

v_gene: TRBV5-1
abundance: -
j_gene: TRBJ2-7
d_gene: -
CDR3nt: TGCGCCAGCAGCTCTATAACGTCCATCGAGCAGTACTTC
CDR3aa: CASSSITSIEQYF

v_gene: TRBV10-1
abundance: -
j_gene: TRBJ2-1
d_gene: TRBD2
CDR3nt: TGCGCCAGCAGCGGGAGGATAGGTGAGCAGTTCTTC
CDR3aa: CASSGRIGEQFF

v_gene: TRBV7-6
abundance: -
j_gene: TRBJ2-3
d_gene: TRBD1
CDR3nt: TGTGCCAGCAGCCAGCAACCAGGGGGAACAGATACGCAGTATTTT
CDR3aa: CASSQQPGGTDTQYF

v_gene: TRBV4-3
abundance: -
j_gene: TRBJ2-1
d_gene: TRBD2
CDR3nt: TGCGCCAGCAGCCAAGAAGCGGGGTCGACCTACAATGAGCAGTTCTTC
CDR3aa: CASSQEAGSTYNEQFF

v_gene: TRBV2
abundance: -
j_gene: TRBJ1-2
d_gene: TRBD1
CDR3nt: TGTGCCAGCAGTGAACACTACAGGGGACATGGCTACACCTTC
CDR3aa: CASSEHYRGHGYTF

v_gene: TRBV4-1
abundance: -
j_gene: TRBJ2-2
d_gene: -
CDR3nt: TGCGCCAGCAGCCAGGTACAGGGGAACACCGGGGAGCTGTTTTTT
CDR3aa: CASSQVQGNTGELFF

v_gene: TRBV12-5
abundance: -
j_gene: TRBJ1-3
d_gene: -
CDR3nt: TGTGCTAGTGGGACGGGGGGAAACACCATATATTTT
CDR3aa: CASGTGGNTIYF

v_gene: TRBV7-9
abundance: -
j_gene: TRBJ1-3
d_gene: -
CDR3nt: TGTGCCAGCAGCCACGCGGACAGCTCTGGAAACACCATATATTTT
CDR3aa: CASSHADSSGNTIYF

v_gene: TRBV28
abundance: -
j_gene: TRBJ2-7
d_gene: TRBD2
CDR3nt: TGTGCCAGCAGTTTTCGGACTAGCGGGTTGGAGCAGTACTTC
CDR3aa: CASSFRTSGLEQYF

v_gene: TRBV28
abundance: -
j_gene: TRBJ2-5
d_gene: TRBD2
CDR3nt: TGTGCCACCACCGGGGAGGCTAGCGGGGGCAGAGTAAGGGGGGAGACCCAGTACTTC
CDR3aa: CATTGEASGGRVRGETQYF

v_gene: TRBV2
abundance: -
j_gene: TRBJ2-1
d_gene: TRBD2
CDR3nt: TGTGCCAGCAGCCCCCAGGGACTAGCGAACACTGAGCAGTTCTTC
CDR3aa: CASSPQGLANTEQFF

v_gene: TRBV30
abundance: -
j_gene: TRBJ2-2
d_gene: -
CDR3nt: TGTGCCTGGAACCTAATGAACACCGGGGAGCTGTTTTTT
CDR3aa: CAWNLMNTGELFF

v_gene: TRBV5-4
abundance: -
j_gene: TRBJ2-2
d_gene: TRBD2
CDR3nt: TGTGCCAGCAGTTCTTCCCCGCGGGGGGCCACCGGGGAGCTGTTTTTT
CDR3aa: CASSSSPRGATGELFF

v_gene: TRBV15
abundance: -
j_gene: TRBJ1-6
d_gene: -
CDR3nt: TGTGCCACCAGTGGACAGATCTCAAATTCACCCCTCCACTTT
CDR3aa: CATSGQISNSPLHF

v_gene: TRBV11-2
abundance: -
j_gene: TRBJ2-1
d_gene: TRBD2
CDR3nt: TGTGCCAGCAGCTTAAATAGCGGGAGGGGCCAGCAGTTCTTC
CDR3aa: CASSLNSGRGQQFF

v_gene: TRBV19
abundance: -
j_gene: TRBJ1-5
d_gene: -
CDR3nt: TGTGCCAGTAGTTTGAGGGCGAGCAATCAGCCCCAGCATTTT
CDR3aa: CASSLRASNQPQHF

v_gene: TRBV5-1
abundance: -
j_gene: TRBJ2-7
d_gene: TRBD2
CDR3nt: TGCGCCAGCAGCTTGGGGGGACTAGCGGGAGGACCCTACGAGCAGTACTTC
CDR3aa: CASSLGGLAGGPYEQYF

v_gene: TRBV14
abundance: once
j_gene: TRBJ1-4
d_gene: TRBD1
CDR3nt: TGTGCCAGCAGCCAAGAATCCGGGACAGGGTTTAAACTGTTTTTT
CDR3aa: CASSQESGTGFKLFF

v_gene: TRBV19
abundance: -
j_gene: TRBJ2-6
d_gene: -
CDR3nt: TGTGCCAGTAGTAAAGGGTCTAGCGTAACCTCTGGGGCCAACGTCCTGACTTTC
CDR3aa: CASSKGSSVTSGANVLTF

v_gene: TRBV10-1
abundance: -
j_gene: TRBJ1-4
d_gene: -
CDR3nt: TGCGCCAGCAGTGAGTTGACAGGACAGAATCTTAATGAAAAACTGTTTTTT
CDR3aa: CASSELTGQNLNEKLFF

v_gene: TRBV4-1
abundance: -
j_gene: TRBJ1-3
d_gene: -
CDR3nt: TGCGCCAGCAGCCAGATGGTTGGACAGACCAGCTCTGGAAACACCATATATTTT
CDR3aa: CASSQMVGQTSSGNTIYF

v_gene: TRBV4-3
abundance: -
j_gene: TRBJ2-7
d_gene: -
CDR3nt: TGCGCCAGCAGCCAAGGCCATACACGGAGGGGGCTGTACGAGCAGTACTTC
CDR3aa: CASSQGHTRRGLYEQYF

v_gene: TRBV7-6
abundance: -
j_gene: TRBJ2-3
d_gene: TRBD2
CDR3nt: TGTGCCAGCAGGGGACTAGCGGTCACAGATACGCAGTATTTT
CDR3aa: CASRGLAVTDTQYF

v_gene: TRBV18
abundance: -
j_gene: TRBJ1-4
d_gene: -
CDR3nt: TGTGCCAGCTCACCTGGCTTAAATGAAAAACTGTTTTTT
CDR3aa: CASSPGLNEKLFF

v_gene: TRBV27
abundance: once
j_gene: TRBJ2-7
d_gene: -
CDR3nt: TGTGCCAGCAGGGAGGGATCTACCTACGAGCAGTACTTC
CDR3aa: CASREGSTYEQYF

v_gene: TRBV4-2
abundance: -
j_gene: TRBJ2-4
d_gene: -
CDR3nt: TGTGCCAGCAGCCAAGACGCCAGGGGAGCCAAAAACATTCAGTACTTC
CDR3aa: CASSQDARGAKNIQYF

v_gene: TRBV4-1
abundance: -
j_gene: TRBJ2-7
d_gene: TRBD2
CDR3nt: TGCGCCAGCAGCCAAGCAGCAGCGGGAGTCAGAACCTACGAGCAGTACTTC
CDR3aa: CASSQAAAGVRTYEQYF

v_gene: TRBV11-2
abundance: -
j_gene: TRBJ1-1
d_gene: -
CDR3nt: TGTGCCAGCAGCTTGCAGGGGAGAACTGAAGCTTTCTTT
CDR3aa: CASSLQGRTEAFF

v_gene: TRBV7-8
abundance: -
j_gene: TRBJ2-3
d_gene: -
CDR3nt: TGTGCCAGCAGCTTAGTCAGGCCCTACACAGATACGCAGTATTTT
CDR3aa: CASSLVRPYTDTQYF

v_gene: TRBV4-2
abundance: many
j_gene: TRBJ2-6
d_gene: -
CDR3nt: TGTGCCAGCAGCCAAGAAACAGGCTCTGGGGCCAACGTCCTGACTTTC
CDR3aa: CASSQETGSGANVLTF

v_gene: TRBV6-4
abundance: -
j_gene: TRBJ2-1
d_gene: TRBD2
CDR3nt: TGTGCCAGCAGAACCACTAGCGGTACTTACAATGAGCAGTTCTTC
CDR3aa: CASRTTSGTYNEQFF

v_gene: TRBV7-6
abundance: -
j_gene: TRBJ2-7
d_gene: TRBD2
CDR3nt: TGTGCCAGCAGCTTAGCGGGAGGGCCGGAGCAGTACTTC
CDR3aa: CASSLAGGPEQYF

v_gene: TRBV18
abundance: -
j_gene: TRBJ2-7
d_gene: -
CDR3nt: TGTGCCAGCTCATCGGGGAGGGGGGGATACGAGCAGTACTTC
CDR3aa: CASSSGRGGYEQYF

v_gene: TRBV7-2
abundance: -
j_gene: TRBJ1-1
d_gene: TRBD1
CDR3nt: TGTGCCAGCAGCCCAGGACAGGGGAGGGGGACCACTGAAGCTTTCTTT
CDR3aa: CASSPGQGRGTTEAFF

v_gene: TRBV6-1
abundance: -
j_gene: TRBJ2-3
d_gene: -
CDR3nt: TGTGCCAGCCGTGTCGAGGGCACAGATACGCAGTATTTT
CDR3aa: CASRVEGTDTQYF

v_gene: TRBV5-6
abundance: -
j_gene: TRBJ2-1
d_gene: -
CDR3nt: TGTGCCAGCAGCTTGGATTACCCCGACAGAGTATACAATGAGCAGTTCTTC
CDR3aa: CASSLDYPDRVYNEQFF

v_gene: TRBV15
abundance: -
j_gene: TRBJ1-5
d_gene: TRBD1
CDR3nt: TGTGCCACCAGCAGAGGTAGGGGGCGCCATCAGCCCCAGCATTTT
CDR3aa: CATSRGRGRHQPQHF

v_gene: TRBV4-3
abundance: -
j_gene: TRBJ2-1
d_gene: TRBD2
CDR3nt: TGCGCCAGCAGCCAAGATGCGGGGGGGCCCCCCTACAATGAGCAGTTCTTC
CDR3aa: CASSQDAGGPPYNEQFF

v_gene: TRBV6-1
abundance: once
j_gene: TRBJ2-7
d_gene: -
CDR3nt: TGTGCCAGCAGTGAATCGACAGTCTCCTACGAGCAGTACTTC
CDR3aa: CASSESTVSYEQYF

v_gene: TRBV6-5
abundance: -
j_gene: TRBJ1-2
d_gene: TRBD1
CDR3nt: TGTGCCAGCAGTTACAGGACAGGGGGGCGCTATGGCTACACCTTC
CDR3aa: CASSYRTGGRYGYTF

v_gene: TRBV7-2
abundance: -
j_gene: TRBJ1-4
d_gene: -
CDR3nt: TGTGCCAGCAGCTTAAGCCGGACAGCTAATGAAAAACTGTTTTTT
CDR3aa: CASSLSRTANEKLFF

v_gene: TRBV18
abundance: -
j_gene: TRBJ1-1
d_gene: -
CDR3nt: TGTGCCAGCTCATTTACAGGGAAGACTGAAGCTTTCTTT
CDR3aa: CASSFTGKTEAFF

v_gene: TRBV13
abundance: -
j_gene: TRBJ2-7
d_gene: TRBD1
CDR3nt: TGTGCCAGCAGCTTAGTTCAGGGACAGGGTGGCTACGAGCAGTACTTC
CDR3aa: CASSLVQGQGGYEQYF

v_gene: TRBV27
abundance: once
j_gene: TRBJ1-2
d_gene: TRBD1
CDR3nt: TGTGCCAGCAGTTTATCCCAGACAGGGCTAGCCTATGGCTACACCTTC
CDR3aa: CASSLSQTGLAYGYTF

v_gene: TRBV4-1
abundance: few
j_gene: TRBJ2-1
d_gene: -
CDR3nt: TGCGCCAGCAGCCAAGAAGCGCGATCCAACAATGAGCAGTTCTTC
CDR3aa: CASSQEARSNNEQFF

v_gene: TRBV19
abundance: -
j_gene: TRBJ2-6
d_gene: -
CDR3nt: TGTGCCAGTAGTACCCGCGGGGTCTCTGGGGCCAACGTCCTGACTTTC
CDR3aa: CASSTRGVSGANVLTF

v_gene: TRBV14
abundance: -
j_gene: TRBJ1-3
d_gene: -
CDR3nt: TGTGCCAGCAGTGCCTACTCCTGGACACAGAATGGAAACACCATATATTTT
CDR3aa: CASSAYSWTQNGNTIYF

v_gene: TRBV19
abundance: -
j_gene: TRBJ2-2
d_gene: TRBD2
CDR3nt: TGTGCCAGTAGTCCCCGGGGGGGGAACACCGGGGAGCTGTTTTTT
CDR3aa: CASSPRGGNTGELFF

v_gene: TRBV29-1
abundance: -
j_gene: TRBJ2-7
d_gene: -
CDR3nt: TGCAGCGTTGAAGAGACTGTCTCCTACGAGCAGTACTTC
CDR3aa: CSVEETVSYEQYF

v_gene: TRBV28
abundance: -
j_gene: TRBJ2-7
d_gene: -
CDR3nt: TGTGCCAGCAGTCCCCAGGGGATCGCCTACGAGCAGTACTTC
CDR3aa: CASSPQGIAYEQYF